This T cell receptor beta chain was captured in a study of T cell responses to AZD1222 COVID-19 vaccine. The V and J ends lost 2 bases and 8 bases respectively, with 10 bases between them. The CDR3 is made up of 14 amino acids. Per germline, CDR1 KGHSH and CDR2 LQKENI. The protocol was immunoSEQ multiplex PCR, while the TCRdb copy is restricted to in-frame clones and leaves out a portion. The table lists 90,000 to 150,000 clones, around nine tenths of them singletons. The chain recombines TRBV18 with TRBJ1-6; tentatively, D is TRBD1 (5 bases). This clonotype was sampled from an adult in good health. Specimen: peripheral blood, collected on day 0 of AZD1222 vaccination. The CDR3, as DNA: TGTGCCAGCTCACCAGGGGCACAGGATTCACCCCTCCACTTT. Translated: CASSPGAQDSPLHF.